One sample yielded the 10 T cell receptor beta chains listed below, sequenced in a study of cytomegalovirus exposure and HLA in healthy donors. The PCR used 60 Vbeta and 13 Jbeta primers. Measured with immunoSEQ multiplex PCR; TCRdb has only the in-frame clones, and not every one. The sample yields about 130,000 clones, 75% to 80% seen once. Source material: PBMCs. These receptors all come from an older woman in good health and CMV-seronegative.

This sequence joins TRBV29-1 and TRBJ1-2; 7 bases map to TRBD1. The CDR3 spans 13 residues. Germline CDR1 SQVTM, CDR2 ANQGSEA. J lost 4 bases, V lost 6 bases, and 8 bases had no gene match. In DNA form, the CDR3 reads TGCAGCGTCACCAAGGACAGGATCTATGGCTACACCTTC. Its protein product is CSVTKDRIYGYTF. Full variable domain (missing parts from reference TRBV29-1 and TRBJ1-2): SAVISQKPSRDICQRGTSLTIQCQVDSQVTMMFWYRQQPGQSLTLIATANQGSEATYESGFVIDKFPISRPNLTFSTLTVSNMSPEDSSIYLCSVTKDRIYGYTFGSGTRLTVV.

The chain carries TRBV30 and TRBJ2-5, with TRBD1 identical over 9 bases. The J call may be wrong; the DNA end is better matched by TRBJ2-7. This CDR3 contains 13 residues. Germline V gene lookup returns CDR1 GTSNPN and CDR2 SVGIG (reference sequence). The CDR3 region is CAWTSGQGYEQYF. CDR3 nucleotides: TGTGCCTGGACCTCGGGACAGGGCTACGAGCAGTACTTC.

V and J are TRBV19 and TRBJ2-4; tentatively, D is TRBD2 (6 bases). CDR3 size: 14 residues. The V end was cut by 5 bases, the J end by 0 bases, with 8 bases between. The V gene's germline CDR1 is LNHDA and CDR2 SQIVND (reference sequence). CDR3 residues: CASSEGLAKNIQYF. DNA of the CDR3: TGTGCCAGTAGTGAGGGACTAGCCAAAAACATTCAGTACTTC. Based on the CDR3 plus reference TRBV19 and TRBJ2-4, the full variable domain is DGGITQSPKYLFRKEGQNVTLSCEQNLNHDAMYWYRQDPGQGLRLIYYSQIVNDFQKGDIAEGYSVSREKKESFPLTVTSAQKNPTAFYLCASSEGLAKNIQYFGAGTRLSVL.

In its sample, this clone was seen a few times. CDR3 in DNA: TGTGCCAGCAGCCCGAACGGACTGTTGAATGAAAAACTGTTTTTT. Its protein is CASSPNGLLNEKLFF. The V gene is TRBV5-4, the J gene TRBJ1-4; D gene ambiguous. Trimming took 4 bases from V and 5 from J, leaving 15 bases between them. This CDR3 has 15 residues. Germline-derived CDR1 and CDR2 are SGHNT and YYREEE (reference sequence).

This clone was found once. V gene TRBV29-1 combines with J gene TRBJ2-7, with D perhaps TRBD1 (5 bases). Looked up from germline, CDR1 is SQVTM and CDR2 is ANQGSEA. The CDR3 has 11 residues. The V gene lost 5 bases and the J gene lost 2 bases, with 7 bases spanning the gap. This CDR3 reads CSVIRAYEQYF. In DNA, the CDR3 is TGCAGCGTTATCAGGGCCTACGAGCAGTACTTC.

V usage is TRBV7-6 and J usage is TRBJ2-1, with 9 bases fitting TRBD1. Germline trimming cut 4 bases from V and 3 bases from J; bases unmatched to any gene: 4. The CDR3 is 15 residues long. CDR1 is SGHVS, CDR2 FNYEAQ, per germline. The CDR3 DNA reads as TGTGCCAGCAGCTCCGGGACAGGGAACTACAATGAGCAGTTCTTC. It specifies CASSSGTGNYNEQFF. Full variable domain (remainder filled in from reference TRBV7-6 and TRBJ2-1): GAGVSQSPRYKVTKRGQDVALRCDPISGHVSLYWYRQALGQGPEFLTYFNYEAQQDKSGLPNDRFSAERPEGSISTLTIQRTEQRDSAMYRCASSSGTGNYNEQFFGPGTRLTVL.

This chain joins TRBV29-1 and TRBJ1-1; D remains ambiguous. Germline CDR1 is SQVTM and CDR2 is ANQGSEA. This CDR3 is built from 13 residues. V lost 4 bases and J lost 1, with 10 bases in between. CDR3 nucleotides: TGCAGCGTTGCCGGCGGCCCGAACACTGAAGCTTTCTTT. Translation: CSVAGGPNTEAFF.

The chain combines TRBV10-3 with TRBJ2-2; TRBD2 matches 13 bases. The V gene end was trimmed by 6 bases and the J gene end by 7 bases; junction bases not matched to a gene: 11. CDR1 and CDR2 (germline): ENHRY, SYGVKD. This CDR3 spans 17 amino acids. The CDR3 nucleotides are TGTGCCATCAGGGGCTCCGGGACTAGCGGGAAGAGCGGGGAGCTGTTTTTT. This gives the protein CAIRGSGTSGKSGELFF.

This clone was seen a single time. J is TRBJ2-7 and V is TRBV4-1; possibly TRBD2 for D (5 bases). V lost 1 base, J lost 4 bases, and 23 bases lay in between. Germline-derived CDR1 and CDR2 are MGHRA and YSYEKL. The CDR3 has 18 residues. CDR3 DNA: TGCGCCAGCAGCCAAGCTCAAATAGGCGGACTTCTCATATACGAGCAGTACTTC. It translates to CASSQAQIGGLLIYEQYF.

The rearrangement joins TRBV2 to TRBJ1-1; no firm D call. The germline V gene encodes CDR1 SNHLY and CDR2 FYNNEI. Trimming stripped 6 bases from V and 4 bases from J, with 15 bases between. The CDR3 consists of 14 residues. In nucleotides, the CDR3 is TGTGCCAGCAGGACTTTGGGGAGCCGCACTGAAGCTTTCTTT. Residues: CASRTLGSRTEAFF.